The 27 T cell receptor beta chains listed next were all sequenced from one sample in a study of human T cells and chemical hapten exposure. Indicated time point: patch test 1, 2 weeks after DPC sensitization. Regarding treatment: therapeutic diphenylcyclopropenone sensitization with weekly scalp DPC. Each CDR3 protein is one row after TCRdb ran MiXCR on the RACE reads. The sample lists a few hundred thousand distinct CDR3 sequences; roughly 4.8% were seen once. Sequencing used whole blood, obtained in connection with sensitization to the hapten diphenylcyclopropenone (DPC). These receptors all come from a woman between 45 and 65 years old with alopecia areata. Some clones in this sample may be carry-over from other donors' samples.

In this sample, this clonotype turned up many times. The CDR3 bases are TGTGCCAGCACCCTGGGGCTGATTAATCAGCCCCAGCATTTT. This encodes CASTLGLINQPQHF. V gene TRBV28 combines with J gene TRBJ1-5; D possibly corresponds to TRBD1 (5 bases). This CDR3 region has 14 residues. CDR1 is MDHEN, CDR2 SYDVKM, per germline. V lost 7 bases and J 4 bases, leaving 14 bases between the germline ends.

This clonotype was counted a few times. The J gene is TRBJ2-1, the V gene TRBV12-3 or TRBV12-4, with D uncertain. V was clipped by 5 bases and J by 3 bases, with 14 bases between them. CDR3 length: 15 amino acids. The CDR3 reads CASSGVPNRYNEQFF. The CDR3 DNA is TGTGCCAGCAGTGGGGTGCCAAACCGCTACAATGAGCAGTTCTTC.

A few counts support this clonotype. This sequence joins TRBV12-3 or TRBV12-4 and TRBJ2-7, with 13 nucleotides matching TRBD2. The CDR3 is 14 residues long. Trimming at V came to 3 bases and at J to 6 bases, leaving 2 bases not matched to a gene. The CDR3 DNA follows: TGTGCCAGCAGTTTTAGACTAGCGGGAGGCGAGCAGTACTTC. It specifies CASSFRLAGGEQYF.

This clonotype was observed at least ten times. This rearrangement joins TRBV5-6 to TRBJ2-7, with 7 bases that match TRBD1. The CDR3 contains 14 residues. CDR1 SGHDT and CDR2 YYEEEE come from the germline V gene. With V trimmed by 0 bases and J by 6 bases, 6 bases remained unmatched. The CDR3 sequence is CASSLDRGSSEQYF. CDR3 bases: TGTGCCAGCAGCTTGGACAGGGGATCTAGCGAGCAGTACTTC. The variable domain in full, completed from reference TRBV5-6 and TRBJ2-7, reads DAGVTQSPTHLIKTRGQQVTLRCSPKSGHDTVSWYQQALGQGPQFIFQYYEEEERQRGNFPDRFSGHQFPNYSSELNVNALLLGDSALYLCASSLDRGSSEQYFGPGTRLTVT.

CDR3 loop: CASSQDWGGGGDYNEQFF. For the CDR3, the DNA is TGTGCCAGCAGCCAAGATTGGGGTGGCGGGGGAGACTACAATGAGCAGTTCTTC. J is TRBJ2-1 and V is TRBV3-1, with 7 bases that match TRBD2. CDR3 length: 18 residues. V trimming: 0 bases; J trimming: 3 bases; junction bases outside the gene matches: 11. Germline assignment: CDR1 LGHDT and CDR2 YNNKEL (reference sequence).

DNA for the CDR3: TGTGCCAGCAGCCCACAGGGGGCGGGGAATGAGCAGTTCTTC. Protein sequence: CASSPQGAGNEQFF. This chain uses TRBV7-2 with TRBJ2-1, with 9 nucleotides matching TRBD1. This CDR3 comprises 14 residues. The junction had 6 bases not matched to a gene; V was cut back by 5 bases and J by 7 bases. CDR1 and CDR2 from the germline V gene are SGHTA and FQGNSA. Full variable domain (missing parts from reference TRBV7-2 and TRBJ2-1): GAGVSQSPSNKVTEKGKDVELRCDPISGHTALYWYRQSLGQGLEFLIYFQGNSAPDKSGLPSDRFSAERTGGSVSTLTIQRTQQEDSAVYLCASSPQGAGNEQFFGPGTRLTVL.

The chain employs TRBV19 and TRBJ2-1, with a possible D match to TRBD2 (5 bases). V lost 3 bases and J 1 base, leaving 22 bases between the germline ends. This CDR3 comprises 19 residues. Germline values: CDR1 LNHDA, CDR2 SQIVND (reference sequence). In nucleotides, the CDR3 is TGTGCCAGTAGTATCCTTCTACGATCGACGGAGCGGTCCTACAATGAGCAGTTCTTC. This codes for CASSILLRSTERSYNEQFF. The variable domain in full, completed from reference TRBV19 and TRBJ2-1, reads DGGITQSPKYLFRKEGQNVTLSCEQNLNHDAMYWYRQDPGQGLRLIYYSQIVNDFQKGDIAEGYSVSREKKESFPLTVTSAQKNPTAFYLCASSILLRSTERSYNEQFFGPGTRLTVL.

The sample holds many counts of this clonotype. The J gene is TRBJ2-7, the V gene TRBV7-2; either TRBD1 or TRBD2 may supply D (5 bases each). Trimming removed 3 bases from V and 6 bases from J, with 21 bases in between. Germline CDR1 reads SGHTA; CDR2 reads FQGNSA. The CDR3 runs to 16 residues. DNA for the CDR3: TGTGCCAGCAGCTTGTATGGGACCCCGGGTCCGCGCGAGCAGTACTTC. This encodes CASSLYGTPGPREQYF.

This clonotype was found a few times. CDR3 DNA: TGTGCCAGCAGTTTATCGGCCGGGGTCGGCACCGGGGAGCTGTTTTTT. This gives the protein CASSLSAGVGTGELFF. The chain combines TRBV27 with TRBJ2-2; D perhaps matches TRBD2 (5 bases). The CDR3 loop spans 16 amino acids. Germline-derived CDR1 and CDR2 are MNHEY and SMNVEV (reference sequence). Trimming stripped 0 bases from V and 4 bases from J, with 12 bases between.

This clonotype was counted ten times or more. The chain employs TRBV3-1 and TRBJ2-5, with a possible D match to TRBD2 (6 bases). CDR1 LGHDT and CDR2 YNNKEL come from the germline V gene (reference sequence). Between the trimmed V and J ends, which lost 3 bases and 1 base, there was a span of 12 bases. The CDR3 contains 15 residues. CDR3 in DNA: TGTGCCAGCAGCCAGTTTAGCGGTTTCCAAGAGACCCAGTACTTC. Translating it yields CASSQFSGFQETQYF.

Many counts were recorded for this clonotype. V gene TRBV4-1 combines with J gene TRBJ1-4; D may be TRBD1 (5 bases). The CDR3 runs to 17 residues. The V end lost 2 bases, the J end lost 6 bases, and 19 bases lay between the germline ends. Germline assignment: CDR1 MGHRA and CDR2 YSYEKL. CDR3 in DNA: TGCGCCAGCAGCCAAATAGACTCAGGGAGTATGGATGAAAAACTGTTTTTT. As protein: CASSQIDSGSMDEKLFF.

In its sample, this clonotype was seen a few times. The J gene is TRBJ2-4, the V gene TRBV28, with D maybe TRBD2 (6 bases). Germline CDR1 reads MDHEN; CDR2 reads SYDVKM. The CDR3 totals 15 residues. V was cut by 6 bases and J by 3 bases, with 15 bases left in between. In DNA form, the CDR3 reads TGTGCCAGCAGATTGCGGGGCTTAGGCAAAAACATTCAGTACTTC. Protein sequence: CASRLRGLGKNIQYF. The full variable domain, rest sourced from reference TRBV28 and TRBJ2-4, is DVKVTQSSRYLVKRTGEKVFLECVQDMDHENMFWYRQDPGLGLRLIYFSYDVKMKEKGDIPEGYSVSREKKERFSLILESASTNQTSMYLCASRLRGLGKNIQYFGAGTRLSVL.

This clonotype was found many times. The chain has TRBV3-1 and TRBJ2-4; D unresolved. V lost 1 base and J 12 bases, leaving 10 bases between the germline ends. The CDR3 covers 12 residues. Germline CDR1 is LGHDT and CDR2 is YNNKEL (reference sequence). The CDR3 loop reads CASSQVSWPQYF. CDR3 bases: TGTGCCAGCAGCCAAGTGAGTTGGCCTCAGTACTTC.

The J gene is TRBJ1-4, the V gene TRBV28; D is uncertain. The V gene lost 5 bases and the J gene lost 0 bases, with 16 bases spanning the gap. This CDR3 is built from 17 residues. From germline, CDR1 is MDHEN and CDR2 SYDVKM. The CDR3 DNA follows: TGTGCCAGCAGTAACTACCGAGGGCCCGCAACTAATGAAAAACTGTTTTTT. This codes for CASSNYRGPATNEKLFF.

This clonotype has a handful of counts. V gene TRBV13 combines with J gene TRBJ2-7, with 8 bases matching TRBD1. The germline V gene has CDR1 PRHDT and CDR2 FYEKMQ (reference sequence). Trimming at V came to 3 bases and at J to 3 bases, leaving 4 bases not matched to a gene. The CDR3 sequence is 14 residues long. The CDR3 DNA reads as TGTGCCAGCAGCTTGGTAGGACAGGGCTACGAGCAGTACTTC. Its translation is CASSLVGQGYEQYF.

At least ten counts were recorded for this clonotype. The rearrangement uses TRBV27 and TRBJ2-1, with 8 bases lining up with TRBD2. Germline V lookup: CDR1 MNHEY, CDR2 SMNVEV (reference sequence). The CDR3 runs 11 residues. The ends lost 5 bases at V and 15 bases at J; junction bases unmatched: 6. The CDR3 region has the DNA TGTGCCAGCAGTCCGGGACTAGGGGTGTTCTTC. The encoded protein is CASSPGLGVFF.

In this sample, this clonotype turned up many times. The V and J genes are TRBV20-1 and TRBJ1-2; D unresolved. Germline loops: CDR1 DFQATT, CDR2 SNEGSKA (reference sequence). This CDR3 has 13 amino acids. V shed 0 bases and J shed 4 bases, with 9 bases lying between them. CDR3 loop: CSAREETVYGYTF. In DNA, the CDR3 is TGCAGTGCTAGAGAGGAAACAGTCTATGGCTACACCTTC.

In its sample, this clonotype was seen many times. V is TRBV7-2 and J is TRBJ2-1; TRBD2 aligns across 9 bases. Per the germline V gene, CDR1 is SGHTA and CDR2 is FQGNSA. V lost 1 base to trimming and J lost 2 bases; unmatched junction nucleotides: 6. The CDR3 length is 17 residues. In DNA form, the CDR3 reads TGTGCCAGCAGCTTAGATTTCCTAGCGGGGCCCTACAATGAGCAGTTCTTC. It specifies CASSLDFLAGPYNEQFF. Full variable domain (rest looked up from reference TRBV7-2 and TRBJ2-1): GAGVSQSPSNKVTEKGKDVELRCDPISGHTALYWYRQSLGQGLEFLIYFQGNSAPDKSGLPSDRFSAERTGGSVSTLTIQRTQQEDSAVYLCASSLDFLAGPYNEQFFGPGTRLTVL.

This clonotype was seen repeatedly, ten times or more. V gene TRBV19 combines with J gene TRBJ2-1; 11 nucleotides match TRBD2. The CDR3 covers 13 residues. The trim removed 7 bases at V and 8 bases at J, leaving 4 bases unmatched. Looked up from germline, CDR1 is LNHDA and CDR2 is SQIVND (reference sequence). This CDR3 reads CASMTSGKYEQFF. The CDR3 DNA is TGTGCCAGTATGACTAGCGGGAAGTATGAGCAGTTCTTC.

Many counts were recorded for this clonotype. This CDR3 reads CASSQDGVGGLNEQFF. Here the CDR3 DNA reads TGCGCCAGCAGCCAAGATGGGGTAGGAGGGTTGAATGAGCAGTTCTTC. The V gene is TRBV4-1, the J gene TRBJ2-1, with D tentatively TRBD2 (6 bases). CDR3 length: 16 residues. Deletions cut 0 bases from V and 7 bases from J, with 16 bases between. The germline gives CDR1 MGHRA, CDR2 YSYEKL.

This clonotype has only one observation. A much larger clone lies one base from this, so it may be a read error. The J gene is TRBJ1-4, the V gene TRBV14; no clear D gene. Germline lookup yields CDR1 SGHDN and CDR2 FVKESK. The CDR3 runs 13 residues. Between the trimmed V and J ends, which lost 6 bases and 6 bases, there was a span of 11 bases. CDR3 protein: CASRPGLDEKLFF. The CDR3 DNA is TGTGCCAGCAGGCCAGGCCTGGATGAAAAACTGTTTTTT.

This clonotype was counted at least ten times. The V gene is TRBV19, the J gene TRBJ1-1; the D gene is possibly TRBD1 (6 bases). Trimming took 3 bases from V and 6 from J, leaving 17 bases between them. The CDR3 spans 15 residues. Germline lookup yields CDR1 LNHDA and CDR2 SQIVND (reference sequence). This chain's CDR3 is CASSIARGVGSEAFF. DNA of the CDR3: TGTGCCAGTAGTATTGCCAGGGGCGTTGGGTCTGAAGCTTTCTTT.

This clonotype showed up many times. Here the CDR3 DNA reads TGTGCCAGCAGTTCCAGCGGGAGTCGTAACTACGAGCAGTACTTC. It translates to CASSSSGSRNYEQYF. V usage is TRBV6-2 or TRBV6-3 and J usage is TRBJ2-7; 8 positions agree with TRBD2. The ends lost 4 bases at V and 3 bases at J; junction bases unmatched: 8. The CDR3 covers 15 residues. Germline V CDR1 and CDR2: MNHEY, SVGEGT.

This rearrangement joins TRBV29-1 to TRBJ1-2; perhaps TRBD1 as D (5 bases). CDR3 length: 15 amino acids. Deletions cut 0 bases from V and 7 bases from J, with 18 bases between. In germline, CDR1 is SQVTM, CDR2 ANQGSEA. The CDR3 sequence: CSVEDRRLPRGGYTF. As DNA, the CDR3 is TGCAGCGTTGAAGATCGGAGACTCCCGAGGGGTGGCTACACCTTC.

J is TRBJ1-5 and V is TRBV19; D remains unclear. Germline assignment: CDR1 LNHDA and CDR2 SQIVND (reference sequence). This CDR3 comprises 13 residues. V was trimmed by 5 bases and J by 3 bases, leaving 8 bases between them. CDR3 in amino acids: CASSGNPNQPQHF. For the CDR3, the DNA is TGTGCCAGTAGTGGGAATCCCAATCAGCCCCAGCATTTT.

This clonotype was detected a few times. The chain couples TRBV24-1 to TRBJ2-1; 12 bases agree with TRBD2. V shed 5 bases and J 10 bases; nucleotides not matched to a gene: 5. This CDR3 has 14 amino acids. Germline V gene data show CDR1 as KGHDR and CDR2 as SFDVKD. CDR3 nucleotide sequence: TGTGCCACCAGTGCTTCTGGGACTAGCGGGGAGCAGTTCTTC. It specifies CATSASGTSGEQFF.

This clonotype was counted only a few times. The chain is built from TRBV10-2 and TRBJ2-3, with TRBD1 matching 8 bases. CDR1 is WSHSY and CDR2 is SAAADI in the germline V gene. CDR3 size: 14 residues. V was clipped by 6 bases and J by 5 bases; unmatched bases: 7. The CDR3 loop reads CASSETGAEDTQYF. Written as DNA, the CDR3 is TGCGCCAGCAGCGAGACAGGGGCTGAAGATACGCAGTATTTT.